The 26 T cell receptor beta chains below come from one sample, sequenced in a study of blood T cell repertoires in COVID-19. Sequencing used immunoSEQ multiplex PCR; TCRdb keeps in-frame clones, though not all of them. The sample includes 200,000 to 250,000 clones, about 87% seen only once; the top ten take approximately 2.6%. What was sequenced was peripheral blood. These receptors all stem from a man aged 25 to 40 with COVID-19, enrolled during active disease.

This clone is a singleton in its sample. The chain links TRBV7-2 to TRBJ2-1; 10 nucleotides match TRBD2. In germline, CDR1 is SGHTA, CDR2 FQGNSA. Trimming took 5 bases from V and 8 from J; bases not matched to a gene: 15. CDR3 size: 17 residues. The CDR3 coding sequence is TGTGCCAGCAGCCTCCGGCTTGGGAGCGGGAGGGCCGATGAGCAGTTCTTC. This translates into CASSLRLGSGRADEQFF.

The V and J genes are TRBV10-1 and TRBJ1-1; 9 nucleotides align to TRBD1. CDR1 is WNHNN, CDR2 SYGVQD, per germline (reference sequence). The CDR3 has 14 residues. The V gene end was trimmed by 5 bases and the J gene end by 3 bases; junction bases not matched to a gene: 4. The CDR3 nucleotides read TGCGCCAGCAGTCTCCGGGACAGGGACACTGAAGCTTTCTTT. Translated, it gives CASSLRDRDTEAFF.

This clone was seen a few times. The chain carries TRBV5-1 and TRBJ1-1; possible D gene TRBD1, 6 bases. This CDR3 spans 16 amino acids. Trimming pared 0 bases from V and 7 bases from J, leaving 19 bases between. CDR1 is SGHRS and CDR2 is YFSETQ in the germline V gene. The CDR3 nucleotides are TGCGCCAGCAGCTTGGAGAGGGGGGGCGCCTCCCTTGAAGCTTTCTTT. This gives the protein CASSLERGGASLEAFF.

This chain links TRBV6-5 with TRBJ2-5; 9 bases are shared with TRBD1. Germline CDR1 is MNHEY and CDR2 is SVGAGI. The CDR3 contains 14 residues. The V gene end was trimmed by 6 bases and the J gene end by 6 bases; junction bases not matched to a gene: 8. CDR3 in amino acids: CASSPGQGWKTQYF. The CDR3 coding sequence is TGTGCCAGCAGCCCGGGACAGGGTTGGAAGACCCAGTACTTC.

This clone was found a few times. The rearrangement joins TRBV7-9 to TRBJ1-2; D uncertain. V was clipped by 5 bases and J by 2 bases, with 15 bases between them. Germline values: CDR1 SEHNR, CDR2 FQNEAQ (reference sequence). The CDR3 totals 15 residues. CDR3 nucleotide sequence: TGTGCCAGCAGCCCGACCGGAGGAGGGAACTATGGCTACACCTTC. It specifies CASSPTGGGNYGYTF.

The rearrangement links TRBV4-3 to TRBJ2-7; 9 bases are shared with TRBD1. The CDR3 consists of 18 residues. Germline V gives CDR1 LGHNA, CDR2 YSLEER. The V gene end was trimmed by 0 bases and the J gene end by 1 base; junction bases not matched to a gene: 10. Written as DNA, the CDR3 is TGCGCCAGCAGCCAAGAGGAATATTCCGGACAGGGGTCCTACGAGCAGTACTTC. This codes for CASSQEEYSGQGSYEQYF.

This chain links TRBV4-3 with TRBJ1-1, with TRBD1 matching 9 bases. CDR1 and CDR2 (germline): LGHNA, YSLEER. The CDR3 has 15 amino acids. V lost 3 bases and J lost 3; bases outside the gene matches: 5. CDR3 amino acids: CASSQSRDRDTEAFF. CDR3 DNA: TGCGCCAGCAGCCAGAGCCGGGACAGGGACACTGAAGCTTTCTTT.

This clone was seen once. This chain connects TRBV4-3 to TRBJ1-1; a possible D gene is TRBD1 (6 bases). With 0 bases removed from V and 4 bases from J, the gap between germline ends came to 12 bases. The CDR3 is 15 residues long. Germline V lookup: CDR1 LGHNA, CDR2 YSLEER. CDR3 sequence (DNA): TGCGCCAGCAGCCAAGACTGGAGAGGGGGCACTGAAGCTTTCTTT. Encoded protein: CASSQDWRGGTEAFF.

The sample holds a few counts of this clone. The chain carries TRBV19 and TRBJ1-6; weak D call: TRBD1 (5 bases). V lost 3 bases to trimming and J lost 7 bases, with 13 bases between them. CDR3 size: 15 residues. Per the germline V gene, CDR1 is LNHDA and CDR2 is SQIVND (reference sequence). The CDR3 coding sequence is TGTGCCAGTAGTATCCTCGGGGGAAGCAATTCACCCCTCCACTTT. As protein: CASSILGGSNSPLHF.

The CDR3 here is CASSIGTVLNYGYTF. The CDR3, as DNA: TGTGCCAGTAGTATCGGGACAGTACTTAACTATGGCTACACCTTC. The chain recombines TRBV19 with TRBJ1-2; 7 nucleotides line up with TRBD1. The V gene's germline CDR1 is LNHDA and CDR2 SQIVND (reference sequence). The V gene end was trimmed by 3 bases and the J gene end by 1 base; junction bases not matched to a gene: 5. The CDR3 loop spans 15 amino acids.

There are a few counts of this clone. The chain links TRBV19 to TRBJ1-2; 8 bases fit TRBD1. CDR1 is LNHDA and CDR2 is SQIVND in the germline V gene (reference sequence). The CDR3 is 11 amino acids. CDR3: CGVQGDYGYTF. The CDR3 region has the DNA TGTGGGGTACAGGGGGACTATGGCTACACCTTC. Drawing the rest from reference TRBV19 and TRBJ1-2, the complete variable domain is DGGITQSPKYLFRKEGQNVTLSCEQNLNHDAMYWYRQDPGQGLRLIYYSQIVNDFQKGDIAEGYSVSREKKESFPLTVTSAQKNPTAFYLCGVQGDYGYTFGSGTRLTVV.

CDR3 in amino acids: CASSLGSWGGSSYNEQFF. The CDR3 DNA follows: TGTGCCAGCAGCTTAGGCAGCTGGGGCGGGAGCTCCTACAATGAGCAGTTCTTC. The rearrangement uses TRBV13 and TRBJ2-1, with 7 bases fitting TRBD2. The CDR3 has 18 amino acids. After removal of 0 bases from V and 0 bases from J, the junction contained 8 bases not matched to a gene. Germline-derived CDR1 and CDR2 are PRHDT and FYEKMQ (reference sequence).

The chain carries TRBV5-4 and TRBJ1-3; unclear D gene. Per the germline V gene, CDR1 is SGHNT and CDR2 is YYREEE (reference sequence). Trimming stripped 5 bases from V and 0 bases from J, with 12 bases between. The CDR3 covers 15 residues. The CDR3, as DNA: TGTGCCAGCAGACTGGAAGGAGGCTCTGGAAACACCATATATTTT. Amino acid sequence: CASRLEGGSGNTIYF.

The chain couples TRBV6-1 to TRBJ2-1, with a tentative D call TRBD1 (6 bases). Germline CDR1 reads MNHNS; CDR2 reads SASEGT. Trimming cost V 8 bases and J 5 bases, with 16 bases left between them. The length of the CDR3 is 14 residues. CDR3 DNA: TGTGCCAGCGAAAGGCAGGGGAGTCACAATGAGCAGTTCTTC. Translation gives CASERQGSHNEQFF.

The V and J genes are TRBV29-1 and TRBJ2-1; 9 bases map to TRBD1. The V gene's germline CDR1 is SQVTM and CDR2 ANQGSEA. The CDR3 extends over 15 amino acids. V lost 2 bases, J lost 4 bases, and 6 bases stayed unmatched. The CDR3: CSVEPPGTGYNEQFF. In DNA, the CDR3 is TGCAGCGTTGAACCTCCCGGGACAGGGTACAATGAGCAGTTCTTC.

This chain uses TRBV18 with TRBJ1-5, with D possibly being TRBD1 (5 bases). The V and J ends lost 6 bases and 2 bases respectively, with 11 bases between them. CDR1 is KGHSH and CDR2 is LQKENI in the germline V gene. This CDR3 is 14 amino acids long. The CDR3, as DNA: TGTGCCAGCTCTTCGACAGTTGGCAATCAGCCCCAGCATTTT. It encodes CASSSTVGNQPQHF. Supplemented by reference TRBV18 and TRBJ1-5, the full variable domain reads NAGVMQNPRHLVRRRGQEARLRCSPMKGHSHVYWYRQLPEEGLKFMVYLQKENIIDESGMPKERFSAEFPKEGPSILRIQQVVRGDSAAYFCASSSTVGNQPQHFGDGTRLSIL.

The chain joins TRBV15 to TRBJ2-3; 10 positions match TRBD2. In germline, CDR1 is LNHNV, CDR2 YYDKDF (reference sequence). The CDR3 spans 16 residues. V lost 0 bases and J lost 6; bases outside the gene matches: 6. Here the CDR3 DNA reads TGTGCCACCAGCAGAGATAGCGGGGGGTTCATGGATACGCAGTATTTT. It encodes CATSRDSGGFMDTQYF.

The chain's CDR3 is CASSLEGLAGPYNEQFF. The CDR3 coding sequence is TGTGCCAGCAGCTTGGAGGGACTAGCGGGACCTTACAATGAGCAGTTCTTC. The chain links TRBV5-4 to TRBJ2-1, with 13 bases that match TRBD2. This CDR3 contains 17 residues. Germline CDR1 and CDR2: SGHNT and YYREEE (reference sequence). V shed 0 bases, J shed 4 bases, and the junction held 4 bases outside the gene matches.

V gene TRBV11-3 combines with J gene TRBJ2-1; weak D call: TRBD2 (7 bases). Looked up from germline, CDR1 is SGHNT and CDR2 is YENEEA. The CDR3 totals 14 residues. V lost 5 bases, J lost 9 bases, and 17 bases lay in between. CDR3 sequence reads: CASSLGEGVGEQFF. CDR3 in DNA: TGTGCCAGCAGCCTCGGGGAGGGGGTGGGTGAGCAGTTCTTC.

The CDR3 spells CASRRGRRNEQFF. The CDR3 DNA follows: TGTGCCAGCAGACGCGGGAGGAGGAATGAGCAGTTCTTC. The chain is built from TRBV7-9 and TRBJ2-1, with TRBD2 matching 8 bases. CDR1 and CDR2 (germline): SEHNR, FQNEAQ (reference sequence). This CDR3 comprises 13 residues. Unmatched junction bases numbered 5, after V lost 6 bases and J lost 7 bases.

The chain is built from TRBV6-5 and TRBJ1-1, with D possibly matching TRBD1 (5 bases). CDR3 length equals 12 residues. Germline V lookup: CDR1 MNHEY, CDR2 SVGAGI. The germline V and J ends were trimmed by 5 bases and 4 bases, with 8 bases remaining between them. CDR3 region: CASSPGGTEAFF. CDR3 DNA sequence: TGTGCCAGCAGTCCCGGGGGCACTGAAGCTTTCTTT.

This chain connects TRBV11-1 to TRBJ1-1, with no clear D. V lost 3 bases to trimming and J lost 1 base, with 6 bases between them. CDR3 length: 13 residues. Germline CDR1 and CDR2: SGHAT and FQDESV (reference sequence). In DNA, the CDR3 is TGTGCCAGCAGCTTTAACAGGAACACTGAAGCTTTCTTT. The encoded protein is CASSFNRNTEAFF.

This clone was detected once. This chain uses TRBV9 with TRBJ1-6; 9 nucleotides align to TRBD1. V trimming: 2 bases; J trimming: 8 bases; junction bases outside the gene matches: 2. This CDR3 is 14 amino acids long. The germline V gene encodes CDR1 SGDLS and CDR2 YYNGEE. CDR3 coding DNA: TGTGCCAGCAGCGTGACAGGGGGGGATTCACCCCTCCACTTT. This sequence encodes CASSVTGGDSPLHF.

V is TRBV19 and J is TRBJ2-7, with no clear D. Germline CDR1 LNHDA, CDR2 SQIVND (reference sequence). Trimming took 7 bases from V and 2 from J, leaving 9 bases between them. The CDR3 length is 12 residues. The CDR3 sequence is CASTGYTYEQYF. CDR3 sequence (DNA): TGTGCCAGTACAGGTTATACCTACGAGCAGTACTTC.

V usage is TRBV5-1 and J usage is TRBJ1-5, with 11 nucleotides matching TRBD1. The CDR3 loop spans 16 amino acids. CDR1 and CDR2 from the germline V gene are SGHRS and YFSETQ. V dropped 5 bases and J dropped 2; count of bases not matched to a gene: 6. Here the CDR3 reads CASRPGQGAGNQPQHF. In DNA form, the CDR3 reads TGCGCCAGCAGACCTGGACAGGGGGCAGGCAATCAGCCCCAGCATTTT.

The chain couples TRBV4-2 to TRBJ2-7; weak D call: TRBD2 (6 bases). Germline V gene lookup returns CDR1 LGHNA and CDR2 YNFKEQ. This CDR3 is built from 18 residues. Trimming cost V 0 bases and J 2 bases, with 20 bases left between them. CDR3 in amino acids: CASSQDPISAGWAYEQYF. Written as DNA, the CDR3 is TGTGCCAGCAGCCAAGATCCGATTTCCGCGGGGTGGGCCTACGAGCAGTACTTC.